Included here is one T cell receptor (beta chain) sequence, with context. The CDR3 totals 13 residues. The junction had 4 bases not matched to a gene; V was cut back by 5 bases and J by 7 bases. The germline V gene encodes CDR1 MDHEN and CDR2 SYDVKM. Profiling relied on immunoSEQ multiplex PCR, and the TCRdb table lists in-frame clones only, not all of them. The sample has 85,000 to 95,000 clones; 82% are singletons. The data stem from a study of Ad26.COV2.S vaccination and SARS-CoV-2 variants. The sequences come from peripheral blood, collected after recovery from COVID-19. This receptor was obtained from a human donor who had recovered from COVID-19. This rearrangement joins TRBV28 to TRBJ1-3; the match to TRBD1 covers 8 bases. DNA of the CDR3: TGTGCCAGCAGTAGACAGGGGCGGAACACCATATATTTT. It codes for CASSRQGRNTIYF.